This passage covers 8 T cell receptor beta chains from one sample sequenced in a study of T cells in Graves' hyperthyroidism and ophthalmopathy. RNA transcripts yielded amplified TCR beta CDR3 regions. Researchers ran a first-round RT-PCR on the TCR CDR3 using the HTBI primer set. TCRdb re-called the multiplex PCR reads with MiXCR, one entry per CDR3 protein. This sample has more than 650,000 distinct CDR3 sequences, with about 15% found just once. The material sequenced was blood. The receptors come from a woman between 18 and 30 years old with Graves' hyperthyroidism.

This clonotype appeared a few times. The chain carries TRBV2 and TRBJ2-5, with 7 bases that match TRBD2. The CDR3 has 14 residues. V lost 5 bases to trimming and J lost 5 bases; unmatched junction nucleotides: 8. CDR1 is SNHLY, CDR2 FYNNEI, per germline. As DNA, the CDR3 is TGTGCCAGCAGTTTCCGACTAGCTGGCGAGACCCAGTACTTC. It translates to CASSFRLAGETQYF.

This chain joins TRBV4-3 and TRBJ1-4; the D is unclear. The germline CDR1 and CDR2 sequences are LGHNA and YSLEER. V was clipped by 0 bases and J by 5 bases, with 10 bases between them. The CDR3 is 15 residues long. CDR3 sequence: CASSQDFGLNEKLFF. The CDR3, as DNA: TGCGCCAGCAGCCAAGATTTCGGATTAAATGAAAAACTGTTTTTT.

The V call is TRBV5-4, the J call TRBJ2-1; D unclear. The germline V gene encodes CDR1 SGHNT and CDR2 YYREEE (reference sequence). This CDR3 has 16 residues. The germline V and J ends were trimmed by 3 bases and 3 bases, with 16 bases remaining between them. CDR3 amino acids: CASSSSTRPGYNEQFF. The CDR3 bases are TGTGCCAGCAGCTCGAGCACTCGCCCTGGCTACAATGAGCAGTTCTTC.

This chain links TRBV25-1 with TRBJ2-3; D is uncertain. V lost 5 bases to trimming and J lost 8 bases, with 8 bases between them. Germline lookup yields CDR1 MGHDK and CDR2 SYGVNS. This CDR3 contains 11 residues. The CDR3 here is CASSWGGTQYF. The DNA for the CDR3 is TGTGCCAGCAGTTGGGGTGGTACGCAGTATTTT.

This clonotype came up many times. The chain is built from TRBV18 and TRBJ1-5; a possible D gene is TRBD1 (5 bases). V dropped 4 bases and J dropped 6 bases, with 16 bases sitting between them. Per germline, CDR1 KGHSH and CDR2 LQKENI. The CDR3 spans 15 residues. The CDR3 region is CASSLEQGSGQPQHF. CDR3 sequence (DNA): TGTGCCAGCTCACTGGAGCAGGGAAGCGGTCAGCCCCAGCATTTT.

The rearrangement links TRBV28 to TRBJ2-6; no definite D call. The germline CDR1 and CDR2 sequences are MDHEN and SYDVKM. The CDR3 runs 16 residues. V was trimmed by 5 bases and J by 1 base, leaving 12 bases between them. CDR3 coding DNA: TGTGCCAGCAGTCCCCAGGACCGTTCTGGGGCCAACGTCCTGACTTTC. Residues: CASSPQDRSGANVLTF. Together with reference TRBV28 and TRBJ2-6, the CDR3 gives the full variable domain: DVKVTQSSRYLVKRTGEKVFLECVQDMDHENMFWYRQDPGLGLRLIYFSYDVKMKEKGDIPEGYSVSREKKERFSLILESASTNQTSMYLCASSPQDRSGANVLTFGAGSRLTVL.

There are many counts of this clonotype. The chain is built from TRBV20-1 and TRBJ1-2; the match to TRBD1 covers 7 bases. The CDR3 is made up of 16 amino acids. Germline CDR1 and CDR2: DFQATT and SNEGSKA (reference sequence). Trimming at V came to 3 bases and at J to 0 bases, leaving 10 bases not matched to a gene. The CDR3 region has the DNA TGCAGTGCTAGGAACCGGGACAGAAAGACTAACTATGGCTACACCTTC. Its translation: CSARNRDRKTNYGYTF.

This clonotype was detected ten times or more. J is TRBJ1-1 and V is TRBV3-1; D uncertain. The V end was cut by 4 bases, the J end by 3 bases, with 9 bases between. CDR1 is LGHDT and CDR2 is YNNKEL in the germline V gene (reference sequence). This CDR3 is built from 13 residues. The CDR3 protein is CASSPFGYTEAFF. DNA of the CDR3: TGTGCCAGCAGCCCATTCGGGTACACTGAAGCTTTCTTT.